The subject of this entry is one TCR beta chain. Its specific antigen is unknown. No much larger clone is present one base from it, and per-base qualities are unavailable. The germline V gene yields SGDLS for CDR1 and YYNGEE for CDR2. Cut back by 6 bases and 2 bases, the V and J ends lie 4 bases apart. Spanning cysteine to phenylalanine, the CDR3 consists of 11 amino acids. Only the CDR3 portion is preserved as DNA: 33 bases, with reading frame beginning at the first base. The sample comes from a study of blood T cell repertoires in COVID-19 (TCRdb year 2020). Regarding the research as a whole: The collaborator samples originated in the United States, Italy and Spain and spanned the acute and convalescent phases of COVID-19. The material from the prospective study consisted of cDNA or gDNA derived from T cells, B-cell-depleted T cells, or PBMCs. The samples were drawn from the first 160 participants of the ongoing ImmuneRACE study and from more than 1,000 subjects provided by 6 global collaborators. A de-identified subject ID, COVID-19 status, age in years and sex were almost always included in the sample metadata. The dataset comprised deeply sampled blood TCRbeta repertoires from subjects exposed to, actively infected with, or recovered from COVID-19. Where HLA class I and class II types were available, the types were taken from metadata supplied by the sample provider, not from assay-based typing. The repertoires were made available in a free public database intended to serve as a resource for research on the immune response to SARS-CoV-2.

The immunoSEQ Assay, a bias-controlled multiplex PCR, was used to amplify TCRbeta CDR3 regions from genomic DNA. In the original analysis: Within the assay, amplification of reference gene primers was used to estimate how many nucleated cells each sample contained. To quantify the absolute abundance of each unique TCRbeta CDR3 rearrangement, sequence reads were collapsed and filtered. For each sample, productive Simpson clonality was calculated by taking the square root of Simpson's diversity index across productive rearrangements. The immuneACCESS repertoire file appears here via TCRdb, limited to in-frame rearrangements. These files lack a portion of the clones; in checked studies, under half of the deficit traces to unresolved V genes, and the cause of the others is not known. V and J calls plus clone size are reproduced from that table; the DNA served to infer D and trimming. Here the sample has about 73,000 clones; roughly 83% occur a single time. More than 5% of the sample is taken by the ten largest.

General study outcomes and caveats: How much clinical and demographic metadata was included differed by source and by participant, and the metadata was provided uncurated.

Each collaborating institution followed its own protocols to collect whole blood in K2EDTA tubes. For TCRbeta analysis, collaborators shipped samples as frozen whole blood, isolated PBMCs, or DNA extracted from either of those sample types. The chain joins TRBV9 to TRBJ2-3; the D segment cannot be called with confidence. The TCR was taken from a woman aged 60-75 years with acute or convalescent COVID-19. The sample comprised peripheral blood. In nucleotide form, the sequence is TGTGCCAGCACCAACACAGATACGCAGTATTTT. Its protein is CASTNTDTQYF.